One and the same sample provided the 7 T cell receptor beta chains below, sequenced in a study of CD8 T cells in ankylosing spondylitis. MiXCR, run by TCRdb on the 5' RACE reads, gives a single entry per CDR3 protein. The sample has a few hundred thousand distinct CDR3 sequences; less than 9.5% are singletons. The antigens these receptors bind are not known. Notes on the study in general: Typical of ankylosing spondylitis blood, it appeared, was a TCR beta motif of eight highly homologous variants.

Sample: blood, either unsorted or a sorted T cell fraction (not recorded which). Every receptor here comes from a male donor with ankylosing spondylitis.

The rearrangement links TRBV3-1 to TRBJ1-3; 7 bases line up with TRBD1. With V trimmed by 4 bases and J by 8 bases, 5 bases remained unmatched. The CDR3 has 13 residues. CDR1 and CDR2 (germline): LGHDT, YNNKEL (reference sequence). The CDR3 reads CASSRDRVDTIYF. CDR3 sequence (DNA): TGTGCCAGCAGCCGAGACAGGGTTGACACCATATATTTT.

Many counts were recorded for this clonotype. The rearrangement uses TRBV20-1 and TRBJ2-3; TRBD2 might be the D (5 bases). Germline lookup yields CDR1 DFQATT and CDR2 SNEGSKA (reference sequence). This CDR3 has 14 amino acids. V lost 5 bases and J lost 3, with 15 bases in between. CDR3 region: CSAPRRTFTDTQYF. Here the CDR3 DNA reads TGCAGTGCTCCCCGGAGGACTTTTACAGATACGCAGTATTTT.

The CDR3 region has the DNA TGTGCCAGCAGCTTACAGGGGTCAGAGACCCAGTACTTC. Protein product: CASSLQGSETQYF. The chain recombines TRBV7-3 with TRBJ2-5; TRBD1 is a possible D gene (6 bases). V lost 2 bases to trimming and J lost 4 bases, with 8 bases between them. Germline assignment: CDR1 SGHTA and CDR2 FQGTGA. CDR3 size: 13 residues.

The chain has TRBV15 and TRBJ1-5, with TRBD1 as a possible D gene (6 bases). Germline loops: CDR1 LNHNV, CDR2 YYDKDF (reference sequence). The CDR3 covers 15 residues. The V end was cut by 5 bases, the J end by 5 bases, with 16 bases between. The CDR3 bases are TGTGCCACCAGCGTCTACAGGGAGGGGGATCAGCCCCAGCATTTT. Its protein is CATSVYREGDQPQHF.

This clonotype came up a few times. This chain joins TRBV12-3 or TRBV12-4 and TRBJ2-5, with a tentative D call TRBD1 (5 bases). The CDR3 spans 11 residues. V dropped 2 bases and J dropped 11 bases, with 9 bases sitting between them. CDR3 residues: CASSLRGTQYF. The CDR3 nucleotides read TGTGCCAGCAGTTTAAGGGGTACGCAGTACTTC.

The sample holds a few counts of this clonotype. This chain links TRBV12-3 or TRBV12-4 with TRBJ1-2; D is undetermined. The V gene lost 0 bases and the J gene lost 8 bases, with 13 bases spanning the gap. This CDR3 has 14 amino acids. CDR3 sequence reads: CASSLALEVWGYTF. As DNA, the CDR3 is TGTGCCAGCAGTTTAGCGCTTGAGGTTTGGGGCTACACCTTC.

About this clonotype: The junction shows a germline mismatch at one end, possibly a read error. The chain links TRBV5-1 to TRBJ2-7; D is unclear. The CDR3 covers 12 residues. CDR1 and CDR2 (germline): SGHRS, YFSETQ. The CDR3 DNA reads TGCGCCAGCGGCTTGGTCGGCTACGAGCAGTACTTC. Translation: CASGLVGYEQYF.